This T cell receptor (beta chain) was obtained from a study of blood T cell repertoires in COVID-19. Study context: From the United States, Italy and Spain came samples of acute and convalescent COVID-19. Sample material is recorded as cDNA or gDNA derived from T cells, B-cell-depleted T cells, or PBMCs.

Per the original methods: The assay estimated nucleated cells by amplifying reference gene primers. Here immunoSEQ multiplex PCR was the method, and the copy in TCRdb shows in-frame clones only, minus some. V, J and clone size are taken as reported in that table, and D and trimming were inferred from the DNA itself. The sample includes about 250,000 clones, around 89% of them seen just once. Seattle cases were enrolled at active infection and followed longitudinally. The CDR3 is made up of 18 amino acids. Specimen: peripheral blood. The chain combines TRBV21-1 with TRBJ2-7; the D segment call TRBD2 is taken from the table without a DNA check. TRBV21-1 represents a pseudogene. This TCR was recovered from a woman aged 25 to 39 with COVID-19, enrolled during active disease. DNA of the CDR3: TGTGCCAGCAGCAAACGAGAGGACTGGCTCTTTCCGACATACGAGCAGTACGTC. It translates to CASSKREDWLFPTYEQYV.